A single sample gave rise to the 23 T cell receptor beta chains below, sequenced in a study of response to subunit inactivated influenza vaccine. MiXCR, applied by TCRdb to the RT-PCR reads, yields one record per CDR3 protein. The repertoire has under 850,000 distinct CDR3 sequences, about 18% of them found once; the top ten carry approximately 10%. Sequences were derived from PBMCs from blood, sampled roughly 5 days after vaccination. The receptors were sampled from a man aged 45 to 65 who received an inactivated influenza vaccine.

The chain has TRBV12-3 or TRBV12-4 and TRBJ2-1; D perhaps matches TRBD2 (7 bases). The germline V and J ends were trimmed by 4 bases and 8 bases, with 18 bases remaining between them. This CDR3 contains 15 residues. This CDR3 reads CASSSRGAGSDEQFF. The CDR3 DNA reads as TGTGCCAGCAGTTCCCGGGGGGCCGGGTCCGATGAGCAGTTCTTC.

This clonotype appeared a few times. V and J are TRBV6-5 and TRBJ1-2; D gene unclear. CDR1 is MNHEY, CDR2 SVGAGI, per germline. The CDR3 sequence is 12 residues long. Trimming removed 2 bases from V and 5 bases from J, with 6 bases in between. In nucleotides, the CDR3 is TGTGCCAGCAGTTACCTGGGTTATGGCTACACCTTC. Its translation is CASSYLGYGYTF.

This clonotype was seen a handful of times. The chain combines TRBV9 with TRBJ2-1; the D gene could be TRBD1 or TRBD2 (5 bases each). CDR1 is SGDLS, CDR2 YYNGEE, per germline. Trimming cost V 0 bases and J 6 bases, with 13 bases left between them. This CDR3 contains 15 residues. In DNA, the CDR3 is TGTGCCAGCAGCGTAGGGTCGGGGCAGTTCAATGAGCAGTTCTTC. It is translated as CASSVGSGQFNEQFF.

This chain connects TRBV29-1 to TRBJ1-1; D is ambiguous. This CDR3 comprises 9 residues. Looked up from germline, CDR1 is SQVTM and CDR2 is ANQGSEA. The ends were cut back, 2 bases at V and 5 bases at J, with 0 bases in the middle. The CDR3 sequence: CSVETEAFF. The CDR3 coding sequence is TGCAGCGTTGAAACTGAAGCTTTCTTT.

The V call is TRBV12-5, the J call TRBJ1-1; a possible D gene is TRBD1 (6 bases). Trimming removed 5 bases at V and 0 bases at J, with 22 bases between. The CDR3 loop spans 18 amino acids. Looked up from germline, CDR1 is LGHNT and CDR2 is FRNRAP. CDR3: CASGRWPDSSIVNTEAFF. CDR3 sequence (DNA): TGTGCTAGTGGTCGCTGGCCGGACAGTTCAATAGTGAACACTGAAGCTTTCTTT.

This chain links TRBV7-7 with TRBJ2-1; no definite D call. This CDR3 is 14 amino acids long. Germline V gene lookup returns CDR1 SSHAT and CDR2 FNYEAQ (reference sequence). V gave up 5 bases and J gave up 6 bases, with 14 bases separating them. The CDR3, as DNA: TGTGCCAGCAGCCTACAATTTAACGCCAATGAGCAGTTCTTC. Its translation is CASSLQFNANEQFF.

DNA for the CDR3: TGTGCCAGCAGTCGAAGGGGACTGTACAATGAGCAGTTCTTC. Amino acids: CASSRRGLYNEQFF. The gene calls are TRBV27 and TRBJ2-1; D possibly corresponds to TRBD2 (6 bases). The CDR3 is made up of 14 amino acids. Germline lookup yields CDR1 MNHEY and CDR2 SMNVEV (reference sequence). Trimming took off 5 bases at V and 4 bases at J, with 12 bases between the two ends.

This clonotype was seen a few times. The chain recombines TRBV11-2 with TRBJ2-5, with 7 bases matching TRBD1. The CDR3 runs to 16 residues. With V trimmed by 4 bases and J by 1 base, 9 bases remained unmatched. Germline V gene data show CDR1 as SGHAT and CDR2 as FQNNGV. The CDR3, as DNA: TGTGCCAGCAGCTCGACGGTGGGACAGTTCCAAGAGACCCAGTACTTC. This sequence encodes CASSSTVGQFQETQYF.

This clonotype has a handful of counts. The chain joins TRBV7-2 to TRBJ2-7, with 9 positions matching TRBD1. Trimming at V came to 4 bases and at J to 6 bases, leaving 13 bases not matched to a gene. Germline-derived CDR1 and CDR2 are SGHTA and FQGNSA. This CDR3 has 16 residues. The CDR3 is CASSSRSGTGSFEQYF. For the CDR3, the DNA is TGTGCCAGCAGCTCAAGATCCGGGACAGGGTCTTTCGAGCAGTACTTC.

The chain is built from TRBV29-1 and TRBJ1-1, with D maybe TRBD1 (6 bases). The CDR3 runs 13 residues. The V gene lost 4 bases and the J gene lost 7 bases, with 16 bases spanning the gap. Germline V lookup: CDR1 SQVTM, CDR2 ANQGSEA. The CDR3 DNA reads TGCAGCGTTGCCCGACAGGCGGCGGGTGAAGCTTTCTTT. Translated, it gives CSVARQAAGEAFF.

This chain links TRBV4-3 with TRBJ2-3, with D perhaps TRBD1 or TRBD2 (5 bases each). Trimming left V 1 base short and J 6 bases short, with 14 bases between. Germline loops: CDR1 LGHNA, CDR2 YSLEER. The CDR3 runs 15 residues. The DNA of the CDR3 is TGCGCCAGCAGCCAAGTTTGGCAGGGAGTCGATACGCAGTATTTT. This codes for CASSQVWQGVDTQYF.

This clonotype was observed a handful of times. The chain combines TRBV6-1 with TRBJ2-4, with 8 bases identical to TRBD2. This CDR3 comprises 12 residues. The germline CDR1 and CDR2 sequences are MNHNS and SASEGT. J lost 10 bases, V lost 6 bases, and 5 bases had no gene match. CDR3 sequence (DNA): TGTGCCAGCAGCAAGACTAGCGAGATTCAGTACTTC. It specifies CASSKTSEIQYF.

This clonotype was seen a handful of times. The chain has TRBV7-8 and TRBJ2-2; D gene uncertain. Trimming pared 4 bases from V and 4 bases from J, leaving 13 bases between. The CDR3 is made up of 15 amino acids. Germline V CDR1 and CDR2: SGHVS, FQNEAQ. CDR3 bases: TGTGCCAGCAGCTCGATCACCTTCCCCACCGGGGAGCTGTTTTTT. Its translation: CASSSITFPTGELFF.

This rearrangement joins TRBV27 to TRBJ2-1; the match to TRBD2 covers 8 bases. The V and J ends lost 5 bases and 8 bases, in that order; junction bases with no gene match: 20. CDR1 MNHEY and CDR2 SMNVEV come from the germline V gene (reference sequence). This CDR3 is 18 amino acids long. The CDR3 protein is CASSILARQRENFHEQFF. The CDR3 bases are TGTGCCAGCAGTATACTCGCAAGACAGCGGGAGAATTTCCATGAGCAGTTCTTC.

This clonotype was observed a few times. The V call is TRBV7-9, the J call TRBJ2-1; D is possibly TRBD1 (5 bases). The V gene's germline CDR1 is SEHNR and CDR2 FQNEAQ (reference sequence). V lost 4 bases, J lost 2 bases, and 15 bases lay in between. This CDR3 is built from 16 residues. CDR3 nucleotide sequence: TGTGCCAGCAGCTCAACAGGCCGGACCCCCTACAATGAGCAGTTCTTC. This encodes CASSSTGRTPYNEQFF.

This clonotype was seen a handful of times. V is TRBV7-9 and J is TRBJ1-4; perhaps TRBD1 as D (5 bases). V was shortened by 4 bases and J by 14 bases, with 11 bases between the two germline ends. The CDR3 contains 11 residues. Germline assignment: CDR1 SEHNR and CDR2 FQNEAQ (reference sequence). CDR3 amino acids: CASSSGIQLFF. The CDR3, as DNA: TGTGCCAGCAGCTCAGGGATTCAGCTGTTTTTT.

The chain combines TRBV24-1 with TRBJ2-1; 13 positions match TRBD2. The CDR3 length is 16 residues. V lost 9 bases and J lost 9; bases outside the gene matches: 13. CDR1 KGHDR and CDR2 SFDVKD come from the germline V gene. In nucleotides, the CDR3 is TGTGCCACCCACAGCTCCGGGACTAGCGGGATTAGTGAGCAGTTCTTC. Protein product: CATHSSGTSGISEQFF.

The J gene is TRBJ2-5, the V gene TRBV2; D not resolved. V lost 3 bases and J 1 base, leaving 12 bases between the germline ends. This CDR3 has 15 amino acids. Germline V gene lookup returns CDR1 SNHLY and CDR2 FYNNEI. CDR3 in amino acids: CASSDPTGPQETQYF. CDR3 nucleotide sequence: TGTGCCAGCAGTGACCCGACCGGCCCCCAAGAGACCCAGTACTTC.

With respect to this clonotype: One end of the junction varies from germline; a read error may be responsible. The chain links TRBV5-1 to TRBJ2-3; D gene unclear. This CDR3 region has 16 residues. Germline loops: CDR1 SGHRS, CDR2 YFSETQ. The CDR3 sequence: CASSLGVDRNTDTQYF. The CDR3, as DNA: TGCGCCAGCAGTTTGGGTGTGGACCGCAACACAGATACGCAGTATTTT. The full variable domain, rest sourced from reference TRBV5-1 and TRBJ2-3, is KAGVTQTPRYLIKTRGQQVTLSCSPISGHRSVSWYQQTPGQGLQFLFEYFSETQRNKGNFPGRFSGRQFSNSRSEMNVSTLELGDSALYLCASSLGVDRNTDTQYFGPGTRLTVL.

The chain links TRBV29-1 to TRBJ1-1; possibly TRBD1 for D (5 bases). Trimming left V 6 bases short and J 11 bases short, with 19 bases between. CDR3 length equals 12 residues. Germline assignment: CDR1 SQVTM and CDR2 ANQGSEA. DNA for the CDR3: TGCAGCGTGCGAGTTGAGGGGCTATATGCTTTCTTT. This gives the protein CSVRVEGLYAFF.

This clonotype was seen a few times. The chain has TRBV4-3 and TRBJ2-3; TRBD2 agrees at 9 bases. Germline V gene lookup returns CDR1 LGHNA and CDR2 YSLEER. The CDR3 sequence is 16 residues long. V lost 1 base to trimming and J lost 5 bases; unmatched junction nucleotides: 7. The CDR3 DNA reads TGCGCCAGCAGCCAAGGCGGCGGGAGGGCCGGAGATACGCAGTATTTT. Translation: CASSQGGGRAGDTQYF.

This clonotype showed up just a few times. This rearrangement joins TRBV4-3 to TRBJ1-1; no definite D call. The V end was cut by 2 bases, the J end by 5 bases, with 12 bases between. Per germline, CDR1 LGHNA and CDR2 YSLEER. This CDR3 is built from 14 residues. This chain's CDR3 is CASSQMRTGTEAFF. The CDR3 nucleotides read TGCGCCAGCAGCCAAATGAGGACGGGGACTGAAGCTTTCTTT.

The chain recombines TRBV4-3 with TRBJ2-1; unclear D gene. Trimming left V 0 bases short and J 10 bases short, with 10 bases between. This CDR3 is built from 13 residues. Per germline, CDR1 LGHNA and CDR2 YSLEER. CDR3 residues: CASSQEAGWEQFF. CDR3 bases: TGCGCCAGCAGCCAAGAGGCAGGATGGGAGCAGTTCTTC.